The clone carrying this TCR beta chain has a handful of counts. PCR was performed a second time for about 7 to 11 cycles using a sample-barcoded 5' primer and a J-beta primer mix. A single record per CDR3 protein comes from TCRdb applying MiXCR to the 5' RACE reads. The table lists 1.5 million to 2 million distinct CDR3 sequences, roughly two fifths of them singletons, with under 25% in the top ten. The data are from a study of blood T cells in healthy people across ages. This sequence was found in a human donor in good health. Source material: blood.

The CDR3 region is CASSFWQSSNQPQHF. CDR3 nucleotide sequence: TGTGCCAGCAGTTTTTGGCAGAGTAGCAATCAGCCCCAGCATTTT. The rearrangement joins TRBV6-6 to TRBJ1-5; no firm D call. The germline V gene has CDR1 MNHNY and CDR2 SVGAGI (reference sequence). This CDR3 spans 15 amino acids. V dropped 4 bases and J dropped 0 bases, with 10 bases sitting between them.